This TCR beta chain was sequenced for a study of T cells in Graves' hyperthyroidism and ophthalmopathy. RNA transcripts were the template for amplifying TCR beta CDR3 regions. TCR CDR3 underwent first-round RT-PCR with the HTBI primer set. Via MiXCR, TCRdb re-called the multiplex PCR reads, giving one row per CDR3 protein. Among a few hundred thousand distinct CDR3 sequences listed, 15% to 20% were seen once. The sample comprised blood. The receptor's source is a middle-aged woman with Graves' ophthalmopathy.

CDR3 sequence reads: CATSRDSQGAGNTIYF. The CDR3 bases are TGTGCCACCAGCAGAGATTCACAGGGGGCAGGAAACACCATATATTTT. This sequence joins TRBV15 and TRBJ1-3; 9 bases agree with TRBD1. The CDR3 runs 16 residues. Germline V gene data show CDR1 as LNHNV and CDR2 as YYDKDF (reference sequence). Trimming cost V 0 bases and J 4 bases; bases outside gene matches: 4. The full variable domain, rest sourced from reference TRBV15 and TRBJ1-3, is DAMVIQNPRYQVTQFGKPVTLSCSQTLNHNVMYWYQQKSSQAPKLLFHYYDKDFNNEADTPDNFQSRRPNTSFCFLDIRSPGLGDTAMYLCATSRDSQGAGNTIYFGEGSWLTVV.